This T cell receptor (beta chain) was sequenced in a study of blood T cell repertoires in COVID-19. Profiling relied on immunoSEQ multiplex PCR, and the TCRdb table lists in-frame clones only, not all of them. The sample consists of 100,000 to 120,000 clones, 75% to 85% of them appearing once. V lost 0 bases and J 2 bases, leaving 13 bases between the germline ends. The CDR3 has 16 amino acids. The germline V gene encodes CDR1 SGDLS and CDR2 YYNGEE. Sequencing used peripheral blood. V is TRBV9 and J is TRBJ2-3, with a tentative D call TRBD1 (5 bases). The receptor's source is a woman in her 70s with acute or convalescent COVID-19. CDR3 sequence (DNA): TGTGCCAGCAGCGTAGAGTTTGACAGTCTCACAGATACGCAGTATTTT. Translated: CASSVEFDSLTDTQYF.